This TCR beta chain originates from a study of blood T cell repertoires in COVID-19. Turning to the study itself: There were acute and convalescent COVID-19 samples, and they came from the United States, Italy and Spain. T cells, B-cell-depleted T cells, or PBMCs supplied cDNA or gDNA.

Authors' analysis steps: Estimation of nucleated cell counts was performed using reference gene primer amplification. Profiling relied on immunoSEQ multiplex PCR, and the TCRdb table lists in-frame clones only, not all of them. The V and J calls and clone size are taken from that table; D and trimming were inferred from the DNA. The repertoire has 84,000 or so clones, around 85% of them found once; the top ten carry 12%. The CDR3 contains 16 residues. The germline V gene has CDR1 MNHEY and CDR2 SVGAGI. J was trimmed by 4 bases and V by 2 bases; bases with no gene match: 8. This clone appeared once. Sequences were obtained from peripheral blood. The chain couples TRBV6-5 to TRBJ2-1, with 7 bases lining up with TRBD2. This sequence originates from a woman in her seventies with active or convalescent COVID-19. In DNA form, the CDR3 reads TGTGCCAGCAGTTACAGTGGGACTACCTATTACAATGAGCAGTTCTTC. It codes for CASSYSGTTYYNEQFF.